The 9 T cell receptor beta chains below come from one sample, sequenced in a study of blood T cells in healthy people across ages. A second PCR of 7 to 11 cycles used a sample-barcoded 5' primer and a J-beta primer mix. TCRdb itself ran the 5' RACE reads through MiXCR, one entry per CDR3 protein. The repertoire holds under 2,000,000 distinct CDR3 sequences, with about 50% as singletons. Sequencing was performed on blood. The receptors stem from a woman in her 40s in good health.

V and J are TRBV6-2 or TRBV6-3 and TRBJ2-7; 8 positions agree with TRBD1. The CDR3 runs to 19 residues. CDR1 and CDR2 (germline): MNHEY, SVGEGT. The ends lost 0 bases at V and 3 bases at J; junction bases unmatched: 16. The CDR3, as DNA: TGTGCCAGCAGTTACTCGTCCCACCTCAGGGGGCCCTTTTTCTACGAGCAGTACTTC. Protein sequence: CASSYSSHLRGPFFYEQYF.

The chain has TRBV6-1 and TRBJ1-3; maybe TRBD1 (5 bases). Germline loops: CDR1 MNHNS, CDR2 SASEGT. Trimming pared 7 bases from V and 3 bases from J, leaving 13 bases between. This CDR3 has 14 residues. Here the CDR3 DNA reads TGTGCCAGCAATGACCGGGGACTTGGAAACACCATATATTTT. It codes for CASNDRGLGNTIYF.

This clonotype occurred a few times. An end of the junction does not agree with germline; a read error may underlie this. The chain is built from TRBV7-2 and TRBJ2-5, with 10 nucleotides matching TRBD2. This CDR3 region has 14 residues. The V gene's germline CDR1 is SGHTA and CDR2 FQGNSA. The CDR3 region has the DNA TGTGCCAGCAGCCTAGCGGGGGAAGGAAAGACCCAGTACTTC. Its translation is CASSLAGEGKTQYF.

This clonotype was seen a few times. This chain links TRBV2 with TRBJ2-5, with TRBD2 matching over 11 bases. This CDR3 contains 13 residues. V was clipped by 11 bases and J by 5 bases; unmatched bases: 7. Germline CDR1 SNHLY, CDR2 FYNNEI. This CDR3 is CASQLAGVETQYF. The CDR3, as DNA: TGTGCCTCCCAACTAGCGGGGGTGGAGACCCAGTACTTC. Using reference TRBV2 and TRBJ2-5 for the parts outside the CDR3, the full variable domain is EPEVTQTPSHQVTQMGQEVILRCVPISNHLYFYWYRQILGQKVEFLVSFYNNEISEKSEIFDDQFSVERPDGSNFTLKIRSTKLEDSAMYFCASQLAGVETQYFGPGTRLLVL.

This clonotype appeared a single time. V is TRBV12-3 or TRBV12-4 and J is TRBJ2-3; 9 positions agree with TRBD2. Germline trimming cut 2 bases from V and 1 base from J; bases unmatched to any gene: 4. The CDR3 runs 16 residues. Here the CDR3 DNA reads TGTGCCAGCAGTTTAAACCTAGCGGGGCGCACAGATACGCAGTATTTT. Amino acid sequence: CASSLNLAGRTDTQYF.

This clonotype was seen only a few times. The V and J genes are TRBV7-2 and TRBJ2-7, with 12 bases fitting TRBD2. The CDR3 loop spans 17 amino acids. With 1 base clipped from V and 3 bases from J, the junction kept 7 bases outside the gene matches. Germline V lookup: CDR1 SGHTA, CDR2 FQGNSA. CDR3 DNA: TGTGCCAGCAGCTTAGGGAGACGGACTAGCGGGGTCTACGAGCAGTACTTC. Its translation is CASSLGRRTSGVYEQYF.

This clonotype was seen more than once but under ten times. The chain is built from TRBV7-2 and TRBJ2-7, with no clear D. Trimming took 1 base from V and 9 from J, leaving 13 bases between them. The CDR3 sequence is 13 residues long. Germline V gene data show CDR1 as SGHTA and CDR2 as FQGNSA. CDR3 protein: CASSLDGRVGQYF. CDR3 nucleotides: TGTGCCAGCAGCTTAGACGGGCGAGTTGGGCAGTACTTC.

V usage is TRBV9 and J usage is TRBJ2-7; 10 bases map to TRBD2. Losses at the gene ends were 0 bases for V and 4 bases for J; bases not matched to a gene: 13. The V gene's germline CDR1 is SGDLS and CDR2 YYNGEE. The CDR3 extends over 18 amino acids. CDR3 in amino acids: CASSVGISGGPLIYEQYF. DNA of the CDR3: TGTGCCAGCAGCGTAGGGATTAGCGGGGGGCCACTTATTTACGAGCAGTACTTC.

This clonotype was seen a handful of times. The chain joins TRBV11-2 to TRBJ2-5, with 10 bases fitting TRBD1. The CDR3 loop spans 15 amino acids. V lost 2 bases and J lost 5; bases outside the gene matches: 5. Germline CDR1 and CDR2: SGHAT and FQNNGV. CDR3 bases: TGTGCCAGCAGCTTAAGGGGACAGGGGTGGGAGACCCAGTACTTC. Translation: CASSLRGQGWETQYF.